The T cell receptor (beta chain) under discussion was sequenced for a study of radiotherapy plus CTLA-4 blockade in lung cancer. General study points: Response was reportedly best predicted by early blood T cell clone dynamics, with interferon-beta.

TCRdb's table, derived via immunoSEQ multiplex PCR, lists solely in-frame clones and lacks some. The repertoire holds some 67,000 clones, with about 72% as singletons. To note about this clone: Its antigen is still unknown.

Ipilimumab CTLA-4 blockade and focal radiation were given to patients with chemo-refractory metastatic non-small-cell lung cancer. CDR1 SGHRS and CDR2 YFSETQ come from the germline V gene. Losses at the gene ends were 2 bases for V and 1 base for J; bases not matched to a gene: 5. CDR3 length equals 15 residues. The sample was peripheral blood, taken from a patient treated with radiotherapy plus ipilimumab. The V gene is TRBV5-1, the J gene TRBJ1-1; the match to TRBD1 covers 7 bases. This receptor was taken from a human donor with non-small cell lung cancer whose response to radiotherapy plus ipilimumab could not be evaluated. Some clones in this sample may be carry-over from other donors' samples. The CDR3 here is CASSLGGRSNTEAFF. CDR3 nucleotide sequence: TGCGCCAGCAGCTTAGGGGGCAGATCGAACACTGAAGCTTTCTTT.